This TCR beta chain originates from a study of CD8 T cells in ankylosing spondylitis (dated by TCRdb to the late 2010s). The study in broad terms: The study profiled T cell receptor beta repertoires in healthy donors and ankylosing spondylitis patients to find disease-linked TCR variants. The full study cohort comprised 25 or so ankylosing spondylitis patients and 85 to 120 healthy donors. Peripheral blood samples were taken, and synovial fluid was additionally collected from ankylosing spondylitis patients.

Sequencer: Illumina HiSeq 2500. Quantitative 5'-RACE with molecular barcodes was the method used to prepare the TCR beta libraries. Under the source paper's analysis protocol: Disease-linked TCR variants were identified with a new computational method built on a probabilistic model of VDJ rearrangement. TCRdb reprocessing: public reads trimmed at Q25 with fastp, clones called with MiXCR, in-frame beta chains kept. A single entry per CDR3 protein holds the most common genes and DNA from its merged rows. TCRdb, not the original authors, processed these V and J calls. The sample table contains 150,000 to 200,000 distinct CDR3 sequences; only one count was recorded for 15% to 20% of them. The leading ten clones occupy around 4.5% of the sample. Inclusive of the bounding cysteine and phenylalanine, the CDR3 is 15 residues long. The kept DNA is CDR3 alone, 45 bases in frame from the first base. The junction shows trimming of 5 bases on V and 6 bases on J, plus 20 bases between the germline ends. For CDR1 and CDR2, the germline V gene (reference sequence) lists GTSNPN and SVGIG.

With respect to this clonotype: Its antigen remains undetermined. Within one base of it there is no much larger clone, and no base qualities were kept.

General findings and caveats noted by the study authors: Some motif variants had previously been reported in the synovial fluid and blood of reactive arthritis patients, which suggests shared mechanisms of disease initiation. The disease-linked clones were reported as significantly enriched in matched synovial fluid samples from ankylosing spondylitis patients. A CD8+ phenotype was shown by the disease-linked clones, which were found at relatively low frequencies in peripheral blood. A TCR beta motif of seven or eight highly homologous amino acid variants appeared characteristic of blood from ankylosing spondylitis patients.

Source material: blood, either unsorted or a sorted T cell fraction (not recorded which). This sequence originates from a male donor aged 5-30 years with ankylosing spondylitis or in good health (not recorded which). Donor details come from another sample of the same person, matched by shared clones. The chain couples TRBV30 to TRBJ1-5; 6 matching bases give a weak D call of TRBD1. The nucleotide sequence reads TGTGCCTGGGACATCGGGGGGGCGCGGCGTCAGCCCCAGCATTTT. Its protein reads: CAWDIGGARRQPQHF.